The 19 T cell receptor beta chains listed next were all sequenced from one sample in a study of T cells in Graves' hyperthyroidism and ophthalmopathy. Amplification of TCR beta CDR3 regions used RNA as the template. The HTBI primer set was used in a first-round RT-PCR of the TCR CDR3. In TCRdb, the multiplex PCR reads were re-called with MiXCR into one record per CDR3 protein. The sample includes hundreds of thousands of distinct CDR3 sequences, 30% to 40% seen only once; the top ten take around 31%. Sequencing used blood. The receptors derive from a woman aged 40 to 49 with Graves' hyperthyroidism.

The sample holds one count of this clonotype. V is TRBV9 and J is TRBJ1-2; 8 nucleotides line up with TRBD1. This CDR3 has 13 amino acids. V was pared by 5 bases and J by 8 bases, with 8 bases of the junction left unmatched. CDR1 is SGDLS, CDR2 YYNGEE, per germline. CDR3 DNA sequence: TGTGCCAGCAGTTTCACAGGGGGGGAAGGCTACACCTTC. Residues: CASSFTGGEGYTF.

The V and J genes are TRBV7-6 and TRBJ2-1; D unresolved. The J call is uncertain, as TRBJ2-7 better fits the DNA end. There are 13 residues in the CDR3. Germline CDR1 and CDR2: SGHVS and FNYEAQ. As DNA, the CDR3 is TGTGCCAGCAGCGGCGGTGGTGCGGAAGGGCAGTACTTC. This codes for CASSGGGAEGQYF.

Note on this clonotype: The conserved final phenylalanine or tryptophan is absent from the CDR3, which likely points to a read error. In DNA form, the CDR3 reads TGTGCCAGCAGTTTAGGGACTAGCCAAGAGACCCAGTACCTC. It specifies CASSLGTSQETQYL. The chain employs TRBV27 and TRBJ2-5; 8 nucleotides align to TRBD2. Germline V gene sequence: CDR1 MNHEY, CDR2 SMNVEV (reference sequence). CDR3 size: 14 residues. V shed 2 bases, J shed 1 base, and the junction held 0 bases outside the gene matches.

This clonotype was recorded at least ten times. This CDR3 reads CASSQSQFFVETQYF. The DNA for the CDR3 is TGTGCCAGCAGCCAAAGTCAGTTTTTCGTCGAGACCCAGTACTTC. The chain carries TRBV14 and TRBJ2-5; D is unresolved. The CDR3 extends over 15 amino acids. Germline V CDR1 and CDR2: SGHDN, FVKESK. V dropped 2 bases and J dropped 5 bases, with 15 bases sitting between them. The variable domain in full, with the rest retrieved from reference TRBV14 and TRBJ2-5, is EAGVTQFPSHSVIEKGQTVTLRCDPISGHDNLYWYRRVMGKEIKFLLHFVKESKQDESGMPNNRFLAERTGGTYSTLKVQPAELEDSGVYFCASSQSQFFVETQYFGPGTRLLVL.

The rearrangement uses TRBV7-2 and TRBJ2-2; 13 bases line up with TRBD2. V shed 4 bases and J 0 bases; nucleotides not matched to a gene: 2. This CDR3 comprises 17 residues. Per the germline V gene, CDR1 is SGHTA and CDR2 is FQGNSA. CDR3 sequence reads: CASSSGLAGPNTGELFF. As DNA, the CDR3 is TGTGCCAGCAGCTCGGGACTAGCGGGGCCGAACACCGGGGAGCTGTTTTTT. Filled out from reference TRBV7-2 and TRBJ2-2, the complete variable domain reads GAGVSQSPSNKVTEKGKDVELRCDPISGHTALYWYRQSLGQGLEFLIYFQGNSAPDKSGLPSDRFSAERTGGSVSTLTIQRTQQEDSAVYLCASSSGLAGPNTGELFFGEGSRLTVL.

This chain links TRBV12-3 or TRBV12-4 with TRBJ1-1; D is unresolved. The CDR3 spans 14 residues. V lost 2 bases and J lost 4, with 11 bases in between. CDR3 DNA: TGTGCCAGCAGTTTACCCGACATGAGCACTGAAGCTTTCTTT. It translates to CASSLPDMSTEAFF.

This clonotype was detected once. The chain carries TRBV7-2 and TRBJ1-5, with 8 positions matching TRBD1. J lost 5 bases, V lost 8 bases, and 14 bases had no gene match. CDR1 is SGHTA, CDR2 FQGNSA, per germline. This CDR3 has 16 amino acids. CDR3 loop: CASAHYGQGGDQPQHF. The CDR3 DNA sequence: TGTGCCAGCGCGCATTACGGACAGGGCGGGGATCAGCCCCAGCATTTT. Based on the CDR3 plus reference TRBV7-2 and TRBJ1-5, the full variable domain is GAGVSQSPSNKVTEKGKDVELRCDPISGHTALYWYRQSLGQGLEFLIYFQGNSAPDKSGLPSDRFSAERTGGSVSTLTIQRTQQEDSAVYLCASAHYGQGGDQPQHFGDGTRLSIL.

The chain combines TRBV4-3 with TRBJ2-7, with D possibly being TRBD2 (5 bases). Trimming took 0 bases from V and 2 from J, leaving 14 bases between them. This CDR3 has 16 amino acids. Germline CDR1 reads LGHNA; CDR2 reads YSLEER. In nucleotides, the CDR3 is TGCGCCAGCAGCCAAGATTCGGCTAGCCTTCCCTACGAGCAGTACTTC. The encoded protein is CASSQDSASLPYEQYF.

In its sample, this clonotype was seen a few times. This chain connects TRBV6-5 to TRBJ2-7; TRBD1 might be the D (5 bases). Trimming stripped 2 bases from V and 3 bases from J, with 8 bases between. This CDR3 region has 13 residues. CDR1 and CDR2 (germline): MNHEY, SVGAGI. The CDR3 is CASSYRTYYEQYF. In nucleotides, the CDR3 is TGTGCCAGCAGTTACCGGACATACTACGAGCAGTACTTC.

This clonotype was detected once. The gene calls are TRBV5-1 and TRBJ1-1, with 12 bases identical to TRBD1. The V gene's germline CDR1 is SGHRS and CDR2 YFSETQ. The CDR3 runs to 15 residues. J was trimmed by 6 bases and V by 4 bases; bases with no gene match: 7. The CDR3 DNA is TGCGCCAGCAGCGGGACAGGGGGCACTACGGCTGAAGCTTTCTTT. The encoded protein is CASSGTGGTTAEAFF.

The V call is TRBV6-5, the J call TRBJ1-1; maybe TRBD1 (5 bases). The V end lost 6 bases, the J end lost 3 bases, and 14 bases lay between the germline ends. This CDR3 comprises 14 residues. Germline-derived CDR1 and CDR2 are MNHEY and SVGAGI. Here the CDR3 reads CASRPHQGYTEAFF. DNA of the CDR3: TGTGCCAGCAGGCCTCATCAGGGTTACACTGAAGCTTTCTTT.

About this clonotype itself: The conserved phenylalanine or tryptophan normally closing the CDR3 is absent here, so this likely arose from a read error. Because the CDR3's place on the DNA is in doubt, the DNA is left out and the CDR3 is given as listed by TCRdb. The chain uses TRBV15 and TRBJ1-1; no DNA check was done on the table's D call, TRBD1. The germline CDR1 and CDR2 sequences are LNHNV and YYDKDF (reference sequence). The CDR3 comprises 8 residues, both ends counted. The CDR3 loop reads CATSRGGR.

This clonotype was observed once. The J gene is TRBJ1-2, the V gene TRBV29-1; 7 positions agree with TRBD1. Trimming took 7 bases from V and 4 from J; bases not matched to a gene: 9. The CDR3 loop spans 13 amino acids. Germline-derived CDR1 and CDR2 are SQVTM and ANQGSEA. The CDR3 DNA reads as TGCAGCGCCGAGGGGCAGGGGGGCTATGGCTACACCTTC. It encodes CSAEGQGGYGYTF.

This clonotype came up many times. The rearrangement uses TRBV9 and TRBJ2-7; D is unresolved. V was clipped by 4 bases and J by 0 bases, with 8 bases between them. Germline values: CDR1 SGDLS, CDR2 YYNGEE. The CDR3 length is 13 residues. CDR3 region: CASSQLPSYEQYF. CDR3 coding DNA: TGTGCCAGCAGCCAACTCCCCTCCTACGAGCAGTACTTC.

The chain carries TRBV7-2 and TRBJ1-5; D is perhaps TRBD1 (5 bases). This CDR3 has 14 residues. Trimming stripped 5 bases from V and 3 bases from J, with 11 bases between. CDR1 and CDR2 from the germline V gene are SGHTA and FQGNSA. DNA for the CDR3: TGTGCCAGCAGCGGGGGGGAGGTCAATCAGCCCCAGCATTTT. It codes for CASSGGEVNQPQHF.

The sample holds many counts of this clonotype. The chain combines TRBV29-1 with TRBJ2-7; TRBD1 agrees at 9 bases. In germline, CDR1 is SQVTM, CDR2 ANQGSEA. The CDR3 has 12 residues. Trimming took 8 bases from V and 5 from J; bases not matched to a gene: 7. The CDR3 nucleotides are TGCAGCACCCGGGACAGGGAGAACGAGCAGTACTTC. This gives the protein CSTRDRENEQYF.

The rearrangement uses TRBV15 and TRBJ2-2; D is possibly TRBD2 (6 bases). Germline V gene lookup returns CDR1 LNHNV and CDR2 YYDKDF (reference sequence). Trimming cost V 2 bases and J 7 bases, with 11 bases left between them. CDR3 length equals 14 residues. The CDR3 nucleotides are TGTGCCACCAGCAGACAGGGAGGTAGCGGGGAGCTGTTTTTT. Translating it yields CATSRQGGSGELFF. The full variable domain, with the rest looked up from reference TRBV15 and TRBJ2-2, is DAMVIQNPRYQVTQFGKPVTLSCSQTLNHNVMYWYQQKSSQAPKLLFHYYDKDFNNEADTPDNFQSRRPNTSFCFLDIRSPGLGDTAMYLCATSRQGGSGELFFGEGSRLTVL.

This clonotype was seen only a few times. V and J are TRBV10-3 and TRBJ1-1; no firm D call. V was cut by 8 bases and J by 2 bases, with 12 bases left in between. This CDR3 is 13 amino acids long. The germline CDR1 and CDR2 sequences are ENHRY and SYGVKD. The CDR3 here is CAIWWIGNTEAFF. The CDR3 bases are TGTGCCATCTGGTGGATAGGCAACACTGAAGCTTTCTTT.

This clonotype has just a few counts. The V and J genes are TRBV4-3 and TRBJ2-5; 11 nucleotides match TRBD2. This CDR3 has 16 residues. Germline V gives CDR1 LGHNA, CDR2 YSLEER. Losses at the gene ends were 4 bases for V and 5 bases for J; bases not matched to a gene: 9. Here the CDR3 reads CASSRRLAGWGETQYF. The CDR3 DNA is TGCGCCAGCAGCCGCCGACTAGCGGGATGGGGGGAGACCCAGTACTTC.